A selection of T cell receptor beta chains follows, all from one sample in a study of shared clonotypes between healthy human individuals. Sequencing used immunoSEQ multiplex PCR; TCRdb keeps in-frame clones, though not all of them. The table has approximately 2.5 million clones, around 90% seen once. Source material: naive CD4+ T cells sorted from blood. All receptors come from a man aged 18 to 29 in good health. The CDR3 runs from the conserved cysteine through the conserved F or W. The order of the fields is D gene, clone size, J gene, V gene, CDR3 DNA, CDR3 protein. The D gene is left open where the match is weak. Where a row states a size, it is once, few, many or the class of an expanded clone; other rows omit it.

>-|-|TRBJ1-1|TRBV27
TGTGCCAGCAGTTCCAACGGGAACACTGAAGCTTTCTTT
CASSSNGNTEAFF
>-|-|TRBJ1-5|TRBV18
TGTGCCAGCTCACCACCGGGAGGGCCCCAGCATTTT
CASSPPGGPQHF
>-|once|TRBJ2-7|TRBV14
TGTGCCAGCAGCCAAGGGGGTCGAGGAGGTTACGAGCAGTACTTC
CASSQGGRGGYEQYF
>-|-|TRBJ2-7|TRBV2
TGTGCCAGCAGTGATCGACTAGGTTCTTACGAGCAGTACTTC
CASSDRLGSYEQYF
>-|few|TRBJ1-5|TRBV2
TGTGCCAGCAGCCAATCGTCGGCAGGGTACGGCAATCAGCCCCAGCATTTT
CASSQSSAGYGNQPQHF
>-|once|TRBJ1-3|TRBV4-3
TGCGCCAGCAGCCAAGCCCCGGTCCCCTCTGGAAACACCATATATTTT
CASSQAPVPSGNTIYF
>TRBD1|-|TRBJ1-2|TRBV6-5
TGTGCCAGCAGTTACCGACAGGGGGGAGGAAATGGCTACACCTTC
CASSYRQGGGNGYTF
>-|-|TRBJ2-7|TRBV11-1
TGTGCCAGCAGCTTGTACAGGGAATACGAGCAGTACTTC
CASSLYREYEQYF
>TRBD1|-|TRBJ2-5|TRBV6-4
TGTGCCAGCAACCGGGACAGGGGTCAAGAGACCCAGTACTTC
CASNRDRGQETQYF
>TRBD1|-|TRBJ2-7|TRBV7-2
TGTGCCAGCAGCCCCCAGATAACAGGGGGGTTCTACGAGCAGTACTTC
CASSPQITGGFYEQYF
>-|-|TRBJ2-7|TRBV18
TGTGCCAGCTCACCACCGAGGGCGGATGGTTCAGTCGAGCAGTACTTC
CASSPPRADGSVEQYF
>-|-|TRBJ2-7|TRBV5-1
TGCGCCAGCAGTTCGACGACGGGCGAGCAGTACTTC
CASSSTTGEQYF
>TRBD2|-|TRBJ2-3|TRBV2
TGTGCCAGCAGTGTTAATGGAGCGGGGGGGGCAGATACGCAGTATTTT
CASSVNGAGGADTQYF
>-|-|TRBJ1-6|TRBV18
TGTGCCAGCTCACCCGTGGGAGGGGATTCACCCCTCCACTTT
CASSPVGGDSPLHF
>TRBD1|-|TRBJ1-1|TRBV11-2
TGTGCCAGCAGGGCAGGGGGGATTTACACTGAAGCTTTCTTT
CASRAGGIYTEAFF
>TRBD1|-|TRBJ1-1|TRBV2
TGTGCCAGCCGGTCAGGGGGCGCGCGGATGGAGGGGACTGAAGCTTTCTTT
CASRSGGARMEGTEAFF
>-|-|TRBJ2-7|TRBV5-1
TGCGCCAGCAGCTTGGGGGGGACGCCTAGAGAGCAGTACTTC
CASSLGGTPREQYF
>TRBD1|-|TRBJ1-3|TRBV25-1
TGTGCCAGCGCCCAGGGGGCATTCGCTGGAAACACCATATATTTT
CASAQGAFAGNTIYF
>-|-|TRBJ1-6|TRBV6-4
TGTGCCAGCAGTGATCAGGCTTGGAATTCACCCCTCCACTTT
CASSDQAWNSPLHF
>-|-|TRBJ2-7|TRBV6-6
TGTGCCAGCAGTTACCCAATACGGGGGACCTACGAGCAGTACTTC
CASSYPIRGTYEQYF
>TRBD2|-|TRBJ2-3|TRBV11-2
TGTGCCAGCAGCAAGTTCCTAGCGGGAGTCCCTAGCACAGATACGCAGTATTTT
CASSKFLAGVPSTDTQYF
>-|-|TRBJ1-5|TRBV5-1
TGCGCCAGCAGCTTGGTGTCAGGGGATCAGCCCCAGCATTTT
CASSLVSGDQPQHF
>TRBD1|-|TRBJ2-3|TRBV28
TGTGCCAGCATTACAGGGGCCGAAGGCACAGATACGCAGTATTTT
CASITGAEGTDTQYF
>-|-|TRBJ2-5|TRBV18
TGTGCCAGCTCACCCCGGACATCATCCCAAGAGACCCAGTACTTC
CASSPRTSSQETQYF
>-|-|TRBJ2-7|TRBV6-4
TGTGCCAGCAGCCCAAAGCCAACGGGTCCTTTCCAGTTTAGCTCCTACGAGCAGTACTTC
CASSPKPTGPFQFSSYEQYF
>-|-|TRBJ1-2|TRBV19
TGTGCCAGTAGTATCTCTCCAGGGACGTACGGCTACACCTTC
CASSISPGTYGYTF
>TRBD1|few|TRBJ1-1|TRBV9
TGTGCCAGCAGCCCGACGGGACAGTTATTGAACACTGAAGCTTTCTTT
CASSPTGQLLNTEAFF
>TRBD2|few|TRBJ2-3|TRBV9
TGTGCCAGCAGCGAGCCCCTTTTAGCGGGGGGCAAGGATACGCAGTATTTT
CASSEPLLAGGKDTQYF
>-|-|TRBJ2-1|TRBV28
TGTGCCAGCAGTTTGGTTGCGCCGAACAATGAGCAGTTCTTC
CASSLVAPNNEQFF
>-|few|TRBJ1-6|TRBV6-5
TGTGCCAGCAGTTACCACCTCCCCAGGGACAATTCACCCCTCCACTTT
CASSYHLPRDNSPLHF
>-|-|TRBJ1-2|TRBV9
TGTGCCAGCAGCGGAAGGGGAGGCTACACCTTC
CASSGRGGYTF
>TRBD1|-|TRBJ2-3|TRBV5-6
TGTGCCAGCACCCACCGGACAGGGAAGCCAGATACGCAGTATTTT
CASTHRTGKPDTQYF
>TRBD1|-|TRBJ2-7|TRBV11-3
TGTGCCAGCAGCTTAGTTGTCAGGGGGTACGAGCAGTACTTC
CASSLVVRGYEQYF